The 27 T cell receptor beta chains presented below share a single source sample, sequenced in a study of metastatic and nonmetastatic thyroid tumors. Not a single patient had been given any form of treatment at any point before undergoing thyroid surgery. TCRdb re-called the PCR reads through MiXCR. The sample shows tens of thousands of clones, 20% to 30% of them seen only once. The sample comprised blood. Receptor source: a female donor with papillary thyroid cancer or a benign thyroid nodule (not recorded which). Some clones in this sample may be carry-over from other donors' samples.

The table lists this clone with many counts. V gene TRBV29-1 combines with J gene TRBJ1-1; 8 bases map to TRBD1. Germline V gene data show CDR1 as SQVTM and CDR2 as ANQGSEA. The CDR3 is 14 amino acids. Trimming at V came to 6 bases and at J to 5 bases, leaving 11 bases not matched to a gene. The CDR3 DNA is TGCAGCGTCCATGGGACAGGAGGCGGTACTGAAGCTTTCTTT. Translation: CSVHGTGGGTEAFF.

The CDR3 coding sequence is TGCAGTGCTAGAGCAGACTTTTTTTCCGGGACAGGGGACTACGAGCAGTACTTC. Protein: CSARADFFSGTGDYEQYF. The chain recombines TRBV20-1 with TRBJ2-7; 10 bases map to TRBD1. Unmatched junction bases numbered 15, after V lost 1 base and J lost 3 bases. Germline V lookup: CDR1 DFQATT, CDR2 SNEGSKA (reference sequence). The CDR3 totals 18 residues.

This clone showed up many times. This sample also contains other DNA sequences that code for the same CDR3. The CDR3 DNA follows: TGCGCCAGCAGCCAAGGGGGACTAGCGGTGACAGATACGCAGTATTTT. Amino acid sequence: CASSQGGLAVTDTQYF. V is TRBV4-3 and J is TRBJ2-3; 11 nucleotides align to TRBD2. From germline, CDR1 is LGHNA and CDR2 YSLEER. The junction had 3 bases not matched to a gene; V was cut back by 1 base and J by 3 bases. The CDR3 totals 16 residues.

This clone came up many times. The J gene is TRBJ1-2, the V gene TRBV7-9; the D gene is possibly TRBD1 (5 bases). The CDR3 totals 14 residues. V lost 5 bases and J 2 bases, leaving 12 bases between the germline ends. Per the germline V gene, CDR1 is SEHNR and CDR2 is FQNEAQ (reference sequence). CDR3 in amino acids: CASSPGTVNYGYTF. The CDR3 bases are TGTGCCAGCAGCCCGGGGACGGTCAACTATGGCTACACCTTC.

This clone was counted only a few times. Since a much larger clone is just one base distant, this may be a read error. The CDR3 reads CASSEALDTQYF. In DNA, the CDR3 is TGTGCCAGCAGTGAAGCGCTAGATACGCAGTATTTT. V gene TRBV2 combines with J gene TRBJ2-3; D ambiguous. This CDR3 comprises 12 residues. CDR1 SNHLY and CDR2 FYNNEI come from the germline V gene. Trimming shortened V by 0 bases and J by 5 bases, and 3 bases separated the two germline ends.

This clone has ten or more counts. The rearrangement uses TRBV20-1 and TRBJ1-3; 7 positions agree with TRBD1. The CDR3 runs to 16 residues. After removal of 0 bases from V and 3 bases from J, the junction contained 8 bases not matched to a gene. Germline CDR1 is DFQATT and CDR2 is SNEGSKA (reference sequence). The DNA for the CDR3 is TGCAGTGCTAGAGATCTGACAGGGAGAGTTGGAAACACCATATATTTT. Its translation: CSARDLTGRVGNTIYF.

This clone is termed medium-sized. CDR3 DNA sequence: TGTGCCAGCAGTCTCAAAGCGGGGGGGCCGATAACAGATACGCAGTATTTT. Protein sequence: CASSLKAGGPITDTQYF. This chain uses TRBV12-3 or TRBV12-4 with TRBJ2-3; TRBD2 aligns across 10 bases. V lost 5 bases, J lost 3 bases, and 11 bases stayed unmatched. This CDR3 spans 17 amino acids.

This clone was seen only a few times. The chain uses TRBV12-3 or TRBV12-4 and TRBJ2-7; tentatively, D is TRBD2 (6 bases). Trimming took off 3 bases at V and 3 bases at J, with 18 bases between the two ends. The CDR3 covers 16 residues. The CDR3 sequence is CASSFSTVRGYYEQYF. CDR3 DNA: TGTGCCAGCAGTTTTAGCACTGTGCGGGGATACTACGAGCAGTACTTC.

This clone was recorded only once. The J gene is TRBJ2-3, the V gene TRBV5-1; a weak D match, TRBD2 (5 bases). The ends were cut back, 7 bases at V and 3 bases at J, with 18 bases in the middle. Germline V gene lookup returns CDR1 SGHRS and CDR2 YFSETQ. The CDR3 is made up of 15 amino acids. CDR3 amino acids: CASAMVAWGTDTQYF. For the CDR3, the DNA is TGCGCCAGCGCCATGGTAGCGTGGGGAACAGATACGCAGTATTTT.

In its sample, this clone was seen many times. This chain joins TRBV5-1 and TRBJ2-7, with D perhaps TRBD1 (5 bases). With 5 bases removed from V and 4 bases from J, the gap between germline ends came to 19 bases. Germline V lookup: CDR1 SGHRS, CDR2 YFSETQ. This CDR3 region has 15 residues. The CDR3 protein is CASSTQGALGYEQYF. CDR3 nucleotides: TGCGCCAGCAGTACCCAAGGGGCCTTGGGGTACGAGCAGTACTTC.

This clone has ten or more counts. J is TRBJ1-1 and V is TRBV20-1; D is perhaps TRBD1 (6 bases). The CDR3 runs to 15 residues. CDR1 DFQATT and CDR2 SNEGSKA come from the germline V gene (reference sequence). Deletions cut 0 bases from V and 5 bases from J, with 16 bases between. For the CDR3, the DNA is TGCAGTGCTAGAGAGGGGGCTAGGGGGGAGACTGAAGCTTTCTTT. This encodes CSAREGARGETEAFF.

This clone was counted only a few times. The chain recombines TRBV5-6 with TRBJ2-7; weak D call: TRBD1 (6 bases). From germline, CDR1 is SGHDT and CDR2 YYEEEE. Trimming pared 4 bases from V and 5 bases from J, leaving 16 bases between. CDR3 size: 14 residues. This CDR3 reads CASSPPGRTDEQYF. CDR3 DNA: TGTGCCAGCAGCCCCCCGGGACGGACAGACGAGCAGTACTTC. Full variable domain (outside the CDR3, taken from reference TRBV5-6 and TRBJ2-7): DAGVTQSPTHLIKTRGQQVTLRCSPKSGHDTVSWYQQALGQGPQFIFQYYEEEERQRGNFPDRFSGHQFPNYSSELNVNALLLGDSALYLCASSPPGRTDEQYFGPGTRLTVT.

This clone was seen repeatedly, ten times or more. CDR3 in amino acids: CASSSGLKSYNEQFF. The CDR3 nucleotides are TGTGCCAGCAGTTCGGGACTGAAATCCTACAATGAGCAGTTCTTC. The chain employs TRBV12-3 or TRBV12-4 and TRBJ2-1; TRBD2 is a possible D gene (6 bases). Trimming left V 4 bases short and J 1 base short, with 11 bases between. This CDR3 spans 15 amino acids.

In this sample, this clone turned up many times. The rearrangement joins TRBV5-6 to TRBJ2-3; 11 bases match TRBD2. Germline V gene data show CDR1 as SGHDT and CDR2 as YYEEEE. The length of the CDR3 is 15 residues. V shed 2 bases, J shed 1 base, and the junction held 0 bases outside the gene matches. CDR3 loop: CASSLLAGGTDTQYF. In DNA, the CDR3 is TGTGCCAGCAGCTTACTAGCGGGAGGCACAGATACGCAGTATTTT.

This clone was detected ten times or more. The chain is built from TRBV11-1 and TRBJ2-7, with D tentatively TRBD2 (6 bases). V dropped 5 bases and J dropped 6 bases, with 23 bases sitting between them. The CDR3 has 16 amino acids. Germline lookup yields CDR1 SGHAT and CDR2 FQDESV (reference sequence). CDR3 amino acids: CASSNRRDPLGLEQYF. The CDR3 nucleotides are TGTGCCAGCAGCAACAGGAGGGACCCGCTTGGGCTCGAGCAGTACTTC. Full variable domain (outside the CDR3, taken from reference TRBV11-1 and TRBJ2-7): EAEVAQSPRYKITEKSQAVAFWCDPISGHATLYWYRQILGQGPELLVQFQDESVVDDSQLPKDRFSAERLKGVDSTLKIQPAELGDSAMYLCASSNRRDPLGLEQYFGPGTRLTVT.

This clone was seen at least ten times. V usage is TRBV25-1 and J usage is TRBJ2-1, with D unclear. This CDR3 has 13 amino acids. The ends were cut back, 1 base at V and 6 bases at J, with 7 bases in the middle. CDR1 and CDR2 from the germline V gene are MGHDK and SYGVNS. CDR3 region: CASSESWPNEQFF. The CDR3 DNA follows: TGTGCCAGCAGTGAATCCTGGCCCAATGAGCAGTTCTTC.

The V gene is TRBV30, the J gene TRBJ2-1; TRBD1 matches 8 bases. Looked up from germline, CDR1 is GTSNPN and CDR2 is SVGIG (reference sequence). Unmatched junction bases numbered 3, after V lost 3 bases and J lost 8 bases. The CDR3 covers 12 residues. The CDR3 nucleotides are TGTGCCTGGAGCTTACAGGGGGATGAGCAGTTCTTC. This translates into CAWSLQGDEQFF.

This chain's CDR3 is CASRAQGLSYEQYF. In nucleotides, the CDR3 is TGTGCCAGCAGAGCACAGGGACTCTCCTACGAGCAGTACTTC. The chain couples TRBV6-1 to TRBJ2-7; D could derive from TRBD1 or TRBD2 (6 bases each). V was pared by 6 bases and J by 0 bases, with 12 bases between. In germline, CDR1 is MNHNS, CDR2 SASEGT. The CDR3 sequence is 14 residues long.

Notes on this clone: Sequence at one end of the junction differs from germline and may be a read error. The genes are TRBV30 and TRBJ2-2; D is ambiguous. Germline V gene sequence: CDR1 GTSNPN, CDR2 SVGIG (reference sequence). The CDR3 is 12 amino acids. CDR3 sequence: CAWRGDTEELFF. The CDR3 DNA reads TGTGCCTGGAGAGGTGACACCGAGGAGCTGTTTTTT.

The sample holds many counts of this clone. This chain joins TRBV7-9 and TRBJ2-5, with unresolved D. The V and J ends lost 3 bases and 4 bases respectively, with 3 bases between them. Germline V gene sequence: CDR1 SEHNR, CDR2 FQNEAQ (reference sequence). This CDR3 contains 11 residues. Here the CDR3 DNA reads TGTGCCAGCAGCTTTAGAGAGACCCAGTACTTC. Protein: CASSFRETQYF.

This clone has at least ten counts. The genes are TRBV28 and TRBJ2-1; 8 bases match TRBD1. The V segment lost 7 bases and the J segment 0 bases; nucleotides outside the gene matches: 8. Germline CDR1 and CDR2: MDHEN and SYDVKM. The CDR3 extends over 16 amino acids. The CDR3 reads CASTKGQGISYNEQFF. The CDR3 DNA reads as TGTGCCAGCACCAAAGGACAGGGTATCTCCTACAATGAGCAGTTCTTC.

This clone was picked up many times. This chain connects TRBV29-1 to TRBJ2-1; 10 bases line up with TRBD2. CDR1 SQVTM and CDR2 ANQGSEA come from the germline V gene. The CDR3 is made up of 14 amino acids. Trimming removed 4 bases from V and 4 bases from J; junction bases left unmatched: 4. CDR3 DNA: TGCAGCGTTGGATTTAGCGGGGGGTACAATGAGCAGTTCTTC. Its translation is CSVGFSGGYNEQFF.

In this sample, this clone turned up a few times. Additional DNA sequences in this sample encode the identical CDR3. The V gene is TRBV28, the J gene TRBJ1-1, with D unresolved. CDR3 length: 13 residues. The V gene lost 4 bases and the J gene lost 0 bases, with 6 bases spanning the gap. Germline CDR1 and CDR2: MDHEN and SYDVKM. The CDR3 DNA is TGTGCCAGCAGTTCGTCATTGAACACTGAAGCTTTCTTT. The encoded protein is CASSSSLNTEAFF.

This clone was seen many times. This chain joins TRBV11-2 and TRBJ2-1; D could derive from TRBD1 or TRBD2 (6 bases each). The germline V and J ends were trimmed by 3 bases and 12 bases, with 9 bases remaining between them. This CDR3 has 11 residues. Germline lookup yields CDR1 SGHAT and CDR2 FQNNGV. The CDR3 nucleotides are TGTGCCAGCAGCTTCGAGGGGGGGCAGTTCTTC. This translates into CASSFEGGQFF.

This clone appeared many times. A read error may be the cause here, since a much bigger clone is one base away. The CDR3 sequence: CSSSDPWGLAEASF. CDR3 nucleotide sequence: TGTTCCAGCAGTGATCCCTGGGGGCTGGCTGAAGCTTCCTTT. The V gene is TRBV25-1, the J gene TRBJ1-1, with D possibly being TRBD1 (6 bases). Germline V gene data show CDR1 as MGHDK and CDR2 as SYGVNS. This CDR3 spans 14 amino acids.

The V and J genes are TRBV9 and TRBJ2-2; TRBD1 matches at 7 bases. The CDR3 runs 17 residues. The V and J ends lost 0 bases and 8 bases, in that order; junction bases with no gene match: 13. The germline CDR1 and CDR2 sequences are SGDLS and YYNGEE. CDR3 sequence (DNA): TGTGCCAGCAGCGTAGAAGGGGGCGCGCTTCTAGCTGGGGAGCTGTTTTTT. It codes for CASSVEGGALLAGELFF.

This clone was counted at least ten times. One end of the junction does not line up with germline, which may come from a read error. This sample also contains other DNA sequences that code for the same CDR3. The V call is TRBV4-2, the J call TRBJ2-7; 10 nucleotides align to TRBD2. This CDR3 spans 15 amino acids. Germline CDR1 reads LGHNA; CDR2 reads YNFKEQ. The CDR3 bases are TGTGCCGGCAGCCAAGAGCGGGGGGGGACCCACGAGCAGTACTTC. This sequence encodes CAGSQERGGTHEQYF.